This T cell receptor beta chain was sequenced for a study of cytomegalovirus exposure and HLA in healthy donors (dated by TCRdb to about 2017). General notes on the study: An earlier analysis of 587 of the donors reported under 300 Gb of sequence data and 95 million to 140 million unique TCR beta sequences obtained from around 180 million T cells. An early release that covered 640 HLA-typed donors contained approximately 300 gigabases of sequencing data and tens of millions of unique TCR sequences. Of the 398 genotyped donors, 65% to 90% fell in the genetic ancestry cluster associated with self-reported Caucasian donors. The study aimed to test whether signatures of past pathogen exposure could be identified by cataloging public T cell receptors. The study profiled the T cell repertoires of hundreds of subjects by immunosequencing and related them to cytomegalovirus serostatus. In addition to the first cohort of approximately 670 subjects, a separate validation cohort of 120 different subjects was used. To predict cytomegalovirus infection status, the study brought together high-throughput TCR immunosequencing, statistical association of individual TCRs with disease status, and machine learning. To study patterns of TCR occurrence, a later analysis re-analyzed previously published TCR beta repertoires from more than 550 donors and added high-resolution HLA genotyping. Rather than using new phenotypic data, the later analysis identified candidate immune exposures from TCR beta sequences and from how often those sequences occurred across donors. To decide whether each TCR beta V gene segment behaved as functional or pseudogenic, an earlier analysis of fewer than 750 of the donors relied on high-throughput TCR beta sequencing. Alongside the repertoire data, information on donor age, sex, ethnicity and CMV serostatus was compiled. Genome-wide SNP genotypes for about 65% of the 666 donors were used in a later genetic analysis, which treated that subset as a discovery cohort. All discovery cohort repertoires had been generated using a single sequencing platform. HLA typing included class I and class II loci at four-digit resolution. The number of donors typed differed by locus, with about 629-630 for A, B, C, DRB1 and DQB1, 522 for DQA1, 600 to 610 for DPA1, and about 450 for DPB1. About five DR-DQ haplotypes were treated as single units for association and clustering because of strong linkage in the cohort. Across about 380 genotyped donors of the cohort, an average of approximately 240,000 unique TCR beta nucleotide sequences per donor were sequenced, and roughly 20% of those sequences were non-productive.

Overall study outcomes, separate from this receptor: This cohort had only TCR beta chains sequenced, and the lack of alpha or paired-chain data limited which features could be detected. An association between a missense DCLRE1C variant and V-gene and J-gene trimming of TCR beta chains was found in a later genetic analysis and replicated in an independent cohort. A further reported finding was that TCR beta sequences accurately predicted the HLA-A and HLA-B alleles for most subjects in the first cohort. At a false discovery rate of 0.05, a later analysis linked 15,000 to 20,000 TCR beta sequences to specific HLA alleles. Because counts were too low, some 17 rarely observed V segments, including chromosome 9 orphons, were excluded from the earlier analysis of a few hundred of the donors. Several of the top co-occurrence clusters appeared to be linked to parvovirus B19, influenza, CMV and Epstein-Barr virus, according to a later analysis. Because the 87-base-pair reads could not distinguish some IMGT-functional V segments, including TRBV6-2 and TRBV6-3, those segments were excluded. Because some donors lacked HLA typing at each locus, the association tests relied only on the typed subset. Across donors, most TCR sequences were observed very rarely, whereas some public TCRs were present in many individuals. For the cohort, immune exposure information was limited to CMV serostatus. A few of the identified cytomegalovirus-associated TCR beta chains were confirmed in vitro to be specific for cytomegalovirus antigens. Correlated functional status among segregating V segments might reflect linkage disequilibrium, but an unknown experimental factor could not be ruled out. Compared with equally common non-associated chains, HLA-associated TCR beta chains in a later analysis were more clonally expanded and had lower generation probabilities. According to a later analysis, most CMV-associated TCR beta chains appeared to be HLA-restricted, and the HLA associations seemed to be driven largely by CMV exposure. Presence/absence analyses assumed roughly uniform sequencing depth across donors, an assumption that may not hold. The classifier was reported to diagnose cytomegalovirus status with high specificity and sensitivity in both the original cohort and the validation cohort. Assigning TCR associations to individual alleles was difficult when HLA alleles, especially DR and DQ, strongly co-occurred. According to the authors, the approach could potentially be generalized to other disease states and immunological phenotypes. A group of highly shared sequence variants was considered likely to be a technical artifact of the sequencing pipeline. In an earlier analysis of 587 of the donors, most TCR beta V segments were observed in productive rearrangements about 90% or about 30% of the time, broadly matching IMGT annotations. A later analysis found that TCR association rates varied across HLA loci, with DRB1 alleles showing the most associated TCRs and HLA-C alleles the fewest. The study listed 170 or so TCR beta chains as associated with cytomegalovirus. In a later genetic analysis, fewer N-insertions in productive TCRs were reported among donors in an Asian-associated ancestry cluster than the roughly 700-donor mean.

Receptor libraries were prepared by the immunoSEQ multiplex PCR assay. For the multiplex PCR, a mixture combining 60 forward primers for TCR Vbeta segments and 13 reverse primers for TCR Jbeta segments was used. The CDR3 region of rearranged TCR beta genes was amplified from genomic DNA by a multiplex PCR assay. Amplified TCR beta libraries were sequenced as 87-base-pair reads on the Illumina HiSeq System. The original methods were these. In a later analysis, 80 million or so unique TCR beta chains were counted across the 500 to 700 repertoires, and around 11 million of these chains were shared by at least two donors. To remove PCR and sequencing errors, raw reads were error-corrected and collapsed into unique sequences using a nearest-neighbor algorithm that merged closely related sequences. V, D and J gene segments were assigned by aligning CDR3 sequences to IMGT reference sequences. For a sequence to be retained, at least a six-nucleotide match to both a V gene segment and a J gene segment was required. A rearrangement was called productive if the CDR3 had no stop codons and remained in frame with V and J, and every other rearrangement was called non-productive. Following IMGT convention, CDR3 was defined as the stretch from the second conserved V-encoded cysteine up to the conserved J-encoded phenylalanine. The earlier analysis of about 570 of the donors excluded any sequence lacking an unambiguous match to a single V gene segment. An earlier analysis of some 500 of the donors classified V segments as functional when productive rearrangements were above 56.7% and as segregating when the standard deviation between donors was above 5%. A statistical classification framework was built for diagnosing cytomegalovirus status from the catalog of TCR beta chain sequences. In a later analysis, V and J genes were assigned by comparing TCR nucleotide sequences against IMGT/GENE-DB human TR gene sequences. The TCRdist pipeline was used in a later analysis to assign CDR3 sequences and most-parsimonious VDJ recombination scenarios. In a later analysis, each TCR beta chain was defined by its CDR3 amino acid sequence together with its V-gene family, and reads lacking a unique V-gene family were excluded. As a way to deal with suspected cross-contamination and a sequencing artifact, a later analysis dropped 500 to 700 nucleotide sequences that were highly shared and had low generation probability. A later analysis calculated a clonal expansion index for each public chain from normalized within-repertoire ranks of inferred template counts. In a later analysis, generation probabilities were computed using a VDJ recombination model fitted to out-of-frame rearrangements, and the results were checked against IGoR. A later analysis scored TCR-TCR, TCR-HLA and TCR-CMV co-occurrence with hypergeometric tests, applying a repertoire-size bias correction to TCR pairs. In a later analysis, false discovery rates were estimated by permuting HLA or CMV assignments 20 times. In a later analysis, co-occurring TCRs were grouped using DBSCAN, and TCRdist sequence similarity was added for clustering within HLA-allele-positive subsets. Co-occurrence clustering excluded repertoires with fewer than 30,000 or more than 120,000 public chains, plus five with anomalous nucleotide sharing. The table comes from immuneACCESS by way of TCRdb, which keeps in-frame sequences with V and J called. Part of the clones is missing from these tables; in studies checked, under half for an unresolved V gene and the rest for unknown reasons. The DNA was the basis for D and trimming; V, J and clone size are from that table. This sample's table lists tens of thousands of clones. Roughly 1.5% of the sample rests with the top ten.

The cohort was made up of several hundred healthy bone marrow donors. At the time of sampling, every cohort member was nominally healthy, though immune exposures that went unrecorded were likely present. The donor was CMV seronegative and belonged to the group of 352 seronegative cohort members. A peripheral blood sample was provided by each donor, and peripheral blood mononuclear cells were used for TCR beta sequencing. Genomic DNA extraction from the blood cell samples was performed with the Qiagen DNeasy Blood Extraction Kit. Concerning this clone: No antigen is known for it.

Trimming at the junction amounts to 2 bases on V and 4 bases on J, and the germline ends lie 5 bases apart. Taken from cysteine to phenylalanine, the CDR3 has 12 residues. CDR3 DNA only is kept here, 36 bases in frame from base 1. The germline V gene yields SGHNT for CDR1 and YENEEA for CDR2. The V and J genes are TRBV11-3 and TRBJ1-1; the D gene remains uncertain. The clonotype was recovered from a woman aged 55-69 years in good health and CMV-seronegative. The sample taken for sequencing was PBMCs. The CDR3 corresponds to CASSLSGTEAFF. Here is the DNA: TGTGCCAGCAGCTTATCGGGCACTGAAGCTTTCTTT.